This T cell receptor (beta chain) was recorded in a study of HIV-infected patients and healthy controls. Reverse transcription used roughly 480 ng RNA and constant-region primers for alpha and beta. Alpha and beta chain libraries were made separately by chain-specific third strand synthesis with multiplexing indices. A roughly 25-cycle PCR with P5s and P7 primers followed a short adapter-adding first PCR. Each CDR3 protein is one row after TCRdb ran MiXCR on the 5' RACE reads. The sample has thousands of distinct CDR3 sequences, roughly 7.4% seen once; the top ten hold roughly a tenth. V lost 0 bases and J lost 0, with 9 bases in between. The CDR3 has 16 amino acids. Germline CDR1 reads MNHNY; CDR2 reads SVGAGI (reference sequence). No cell fractionation was done, so the repertoire covers all unsorted peripheral blood T cells. The RNA source was a roughly 2.5 ml peripheral blood draw. Study-wide results and limits: Healthy controls carried many MAIT alpha-chain CDR3s, while HIV+ repertoires had few. HIV-infected repertoires had significantly higher mean Gini indices than controls, possibly reflecting oligoclonality.

For this clonotype: Its antigen remains unidentified.

The specimen was blood, collected before antiretroviral therapy. The clonotype comes from an adult with HIV infection. The J gene is TRBJ1-5, the V gene TRBV6-6; D gene uncertain. The CDR3 loop reads CASSYSTGSSNQPQHF. Here the CDR3 DNA reads TGTGCCAGCAGTTACTCGACGGGGTCTAGCAATCAGCCCCAGCATTTT.